This T cell receptor (beta chain) derives from a study of shared clonotypes between healthy human individuals. On this clone: What it recognizes is unknown.

Genomic DNA of each subset was evenly split across several immunoSEQ plates. Method: immunoSEQ multiplex PCR; TCRdb's copy keeps in-frame clones and lacks some. The table has 450,000 to 700,000 clones, 95% seen once; the top ten hold about 0.11%. CD45RO-negative cells were positively selected for CCR7, leaving out terminally differentiated effector memory CD45RA+ cells. Findings of the study overall: Generation probability values for non-shared clonotypes were lower than those for clonotypes shared by all four donors. A handful of donors showed sharing of approximately 5% of naive CD4 clonotypes.

The CDR3 totals 14 residues. V was shortened by 4 bases and J by 3 bases, with 10 bases between the two germline ends. Germline V CDR1 and CDR2: MNHNS, SASEGT. The TCR originated in a woman under 40 in good health. The specimen was naive CD8+ T cells sorted from blood. This sequence joins TRBV6-1 and TRBJ1-5, with TRBD1 as a possible D gene (5 bases). CDR3 in DNA: TGTGCCAGCAGTGGCAGGGCTAACAATCAGCCCCAGCATTTT. Its translation: CASSGRANNQPQHF.